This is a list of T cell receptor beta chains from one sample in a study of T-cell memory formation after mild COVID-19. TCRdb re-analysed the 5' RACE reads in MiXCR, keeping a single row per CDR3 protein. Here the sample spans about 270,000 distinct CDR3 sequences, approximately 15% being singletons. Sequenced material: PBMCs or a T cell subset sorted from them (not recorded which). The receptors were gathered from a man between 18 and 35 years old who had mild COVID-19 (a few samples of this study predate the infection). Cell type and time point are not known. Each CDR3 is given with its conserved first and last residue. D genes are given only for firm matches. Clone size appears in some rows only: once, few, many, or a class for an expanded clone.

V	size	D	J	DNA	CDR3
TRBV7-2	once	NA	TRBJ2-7	TGTGCCAGCAGCGCTTTCCAGGGGTACGAGCAGTACTTC	CASSAFQGYEQYF
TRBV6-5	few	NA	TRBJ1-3	TGTGCCAGCAGTCCCCTCTTTGGGCGAAACACCATATATTTT	CASSPLFGRNTIYF
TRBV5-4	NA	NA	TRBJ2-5	TGTGCCACCTCGGACCTTGGGTGGGAGACCCAGTACTTC	CATSDLGWETQYF
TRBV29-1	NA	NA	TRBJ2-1	TGCAGCGTTGACCAGCGCTCCTACAATGAGCAGTTCTTC	CSVDQRSYNEQFF
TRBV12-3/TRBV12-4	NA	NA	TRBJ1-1	TGTGCCAGCAGTTTATTGGCAGGGGAGTTGAACACTGAAGCTTTCTTT	CASSLLAGELNTEAFF
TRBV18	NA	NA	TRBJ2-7	TGTGCCAGCTCACCACCCGGTGCTCCCTACGAGCAGTACTTC	CASSPPGAPYEQYF
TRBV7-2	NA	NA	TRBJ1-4	TGTGCCAGCAGCACTATGGGGGGGCTTGAAAAACTGTTTTTT	CASSTMGGLEKLFF
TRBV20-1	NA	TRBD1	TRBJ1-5	TGCAGTGCTAGAGATCTGCGAGACAGGGGTCAGCCCCAGCATTTT	CSARDLRDRGQPQHF
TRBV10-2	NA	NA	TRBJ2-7	TGCGCCAGCACCGACCGTACCGAGTCCTACGAGCAGTACTTC	CASTDRTESYEQYF
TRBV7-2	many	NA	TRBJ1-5	TGTGCCAGCAGCCCCCACGGGGGTCGAGATCAGCCCCAGCATTTT	CASSPHGGRDQPQHF
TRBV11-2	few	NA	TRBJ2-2	TGTGCCAGCAGCTCTATAACCGGGGAGCTGTTTTTT	CASSSITGELFF
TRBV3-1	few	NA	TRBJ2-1	TGTGCCAGCAGCCAGGGAAGGGTTGAGCAGTTCTTC	CASSQGRVEQFF
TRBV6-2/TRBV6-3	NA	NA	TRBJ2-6	TGTGCCAGCAGTTCGAAGGACTCGTTCTCTGGGGCCAACGTCCTGACTTTC	CASSSKDSFSGANVLTF
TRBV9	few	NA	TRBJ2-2	TGTGCCAGCAGCGTCGCAGGGGCGGGCACCGGGGAGCTGTTTTTT	CASSVAGAGTGELFF
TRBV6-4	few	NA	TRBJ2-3	TGTGCCAGCAGTGCTCAGGGTCGGACAGATACGCAGTATTTT	CASSAQGRTDTQYF
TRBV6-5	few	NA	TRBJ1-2	TGTGCCAGCAGCCCACTCCCTTTTTCCTATGGCTACACCTTC	CASSPLPFSYGYTF